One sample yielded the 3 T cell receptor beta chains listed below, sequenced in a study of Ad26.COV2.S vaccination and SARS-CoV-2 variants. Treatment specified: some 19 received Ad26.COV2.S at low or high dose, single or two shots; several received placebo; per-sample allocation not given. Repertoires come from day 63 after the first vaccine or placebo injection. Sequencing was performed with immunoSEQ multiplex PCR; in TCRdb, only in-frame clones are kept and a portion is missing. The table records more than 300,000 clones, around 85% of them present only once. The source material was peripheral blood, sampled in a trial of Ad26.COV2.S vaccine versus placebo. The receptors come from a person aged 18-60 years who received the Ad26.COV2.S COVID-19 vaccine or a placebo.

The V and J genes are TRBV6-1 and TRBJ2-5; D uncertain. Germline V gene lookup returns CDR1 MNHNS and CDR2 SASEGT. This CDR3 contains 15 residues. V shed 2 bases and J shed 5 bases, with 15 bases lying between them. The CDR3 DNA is TGTGCCAGCAGTGAATCTCCTAGTCAAAGTGAGACCCAGTACTTC. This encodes CASSESPSQSETQYF.

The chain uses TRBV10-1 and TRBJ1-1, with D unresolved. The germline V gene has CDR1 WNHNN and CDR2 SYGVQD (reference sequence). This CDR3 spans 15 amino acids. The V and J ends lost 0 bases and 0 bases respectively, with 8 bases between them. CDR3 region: CASSESRVLNTEAFF. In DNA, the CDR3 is TGCGCCAGCAGTGAGTCGCGGGTTTTGAACACTGAAGCTTTCTTT.

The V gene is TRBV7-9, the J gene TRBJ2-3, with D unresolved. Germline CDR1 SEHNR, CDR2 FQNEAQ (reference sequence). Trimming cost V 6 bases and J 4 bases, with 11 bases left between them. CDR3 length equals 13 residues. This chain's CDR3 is CASSASGADTQYF. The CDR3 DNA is TGTGCCAGCAGTGCCAGTGGGGCAGATACGCAGTATTTT.